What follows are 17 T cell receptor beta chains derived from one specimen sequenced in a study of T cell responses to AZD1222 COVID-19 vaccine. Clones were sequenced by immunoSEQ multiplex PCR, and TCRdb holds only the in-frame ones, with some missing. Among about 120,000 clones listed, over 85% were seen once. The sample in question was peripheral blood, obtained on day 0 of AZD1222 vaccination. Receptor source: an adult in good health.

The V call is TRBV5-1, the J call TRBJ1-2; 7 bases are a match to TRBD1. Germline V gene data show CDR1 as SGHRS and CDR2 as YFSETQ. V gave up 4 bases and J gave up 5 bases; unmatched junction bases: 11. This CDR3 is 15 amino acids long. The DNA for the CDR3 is TGCGCCAGCAGCCCCTGGGCAGGGGGAGAGTATGGCTACACCTTC. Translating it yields CASSPWAGGEYGYTF.

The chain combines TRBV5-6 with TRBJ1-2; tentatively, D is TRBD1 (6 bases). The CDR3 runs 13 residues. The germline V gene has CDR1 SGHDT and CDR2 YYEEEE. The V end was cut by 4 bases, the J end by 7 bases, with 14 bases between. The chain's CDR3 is CASSQGRGVGYTF. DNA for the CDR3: TGTGCCAGCAGCCAGGGCAGGGGTGTTGGCTACACCTTC.

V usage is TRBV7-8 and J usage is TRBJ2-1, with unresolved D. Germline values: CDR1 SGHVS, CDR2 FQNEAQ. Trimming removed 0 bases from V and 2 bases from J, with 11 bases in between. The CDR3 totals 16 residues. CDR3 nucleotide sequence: TGTGCCAGCAGCTTAGCGCCAAGTTATACCTACAATGAGCAGTTCTTC. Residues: CASSLAPSYTYNEQFF.

DNA for the CDR3: TGTGCCAGCAGCGGTAGCGGGATCGAGCAGTACTTC. Protein: CASSGSGIEQYF. This chain uses TRBV6-2 or TRBV6-3 with TRBJ2-7; TRBD2 agrees at 8 bases. The germline V gene has CDR1 MNHEY and CDR2 SVGEGT. The CDR3 length is 12 residues. V was clipped by 6 bases and J by 6 bases; unmatched bases: 4.

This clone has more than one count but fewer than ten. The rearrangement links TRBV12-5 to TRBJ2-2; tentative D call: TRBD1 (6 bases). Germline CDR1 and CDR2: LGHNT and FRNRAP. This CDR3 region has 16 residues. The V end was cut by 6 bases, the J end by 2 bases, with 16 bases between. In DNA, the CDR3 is TGTGCTAGTGGACTAGGGCAGGGGAAAAACACCGGGGAGCTGTTTTTT. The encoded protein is CASGLGQGKNTGELFF.

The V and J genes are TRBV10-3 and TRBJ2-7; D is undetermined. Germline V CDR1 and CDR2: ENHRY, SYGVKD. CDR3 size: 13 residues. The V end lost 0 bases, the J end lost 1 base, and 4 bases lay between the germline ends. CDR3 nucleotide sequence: TGTGCCATCAGTGAGTCGCAGTCCTACGAGCAGTACTTC. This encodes CAISESQSYEQYF.

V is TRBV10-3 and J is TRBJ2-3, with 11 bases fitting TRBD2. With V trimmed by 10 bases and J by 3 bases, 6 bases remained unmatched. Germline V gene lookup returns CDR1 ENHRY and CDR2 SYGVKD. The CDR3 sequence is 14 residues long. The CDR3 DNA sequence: TGTGCCAGTCGTACTAGCGGGGGAACAGATACGCAGTATTTT. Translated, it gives CASRTSGGTDTQYF.

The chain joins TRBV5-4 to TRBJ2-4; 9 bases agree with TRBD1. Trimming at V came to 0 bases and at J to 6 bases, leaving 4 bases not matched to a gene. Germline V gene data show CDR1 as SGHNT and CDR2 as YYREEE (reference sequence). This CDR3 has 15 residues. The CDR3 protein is CASSLGGQGGNIQYF. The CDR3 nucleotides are TGTGCCAGCAGCTTGGGGGGACAGGGTGGAAACATTCAGTACTTC.

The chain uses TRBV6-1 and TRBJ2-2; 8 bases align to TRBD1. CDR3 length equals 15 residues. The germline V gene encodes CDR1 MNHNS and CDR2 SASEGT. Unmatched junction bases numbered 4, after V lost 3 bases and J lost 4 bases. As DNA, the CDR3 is TGTGCCAGCAGTGACAGGGGGCGCATCACCGGGGAGCTGTTTTTT. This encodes CASSDRGRITGELFF.

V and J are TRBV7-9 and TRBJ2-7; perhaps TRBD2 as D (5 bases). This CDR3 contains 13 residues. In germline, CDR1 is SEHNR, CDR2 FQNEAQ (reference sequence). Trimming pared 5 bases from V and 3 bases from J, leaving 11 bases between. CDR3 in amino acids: CASSHIRDYEQYF. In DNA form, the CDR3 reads TGTGCCAGCAGCCACATCCGGGACTACGAGCAGTACTTC.

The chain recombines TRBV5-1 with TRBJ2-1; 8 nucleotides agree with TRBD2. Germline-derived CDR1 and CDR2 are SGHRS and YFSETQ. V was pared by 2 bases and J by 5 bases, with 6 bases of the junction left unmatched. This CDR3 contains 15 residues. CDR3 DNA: TGCGCCAGCAGCTTCGCAAGGACTAGCAACAATGAGCAGTTCTTC. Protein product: CASSFARTSNNEQFF.

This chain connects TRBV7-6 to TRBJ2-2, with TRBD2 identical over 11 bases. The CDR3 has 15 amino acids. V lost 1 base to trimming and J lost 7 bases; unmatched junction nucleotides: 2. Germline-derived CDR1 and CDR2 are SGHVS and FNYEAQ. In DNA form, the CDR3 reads TGTGCCAGCAGCTTAGGACTAGCGGGGAGCGGGGAGCTGTTTTTT. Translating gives CASSLGLAGSGELFF.

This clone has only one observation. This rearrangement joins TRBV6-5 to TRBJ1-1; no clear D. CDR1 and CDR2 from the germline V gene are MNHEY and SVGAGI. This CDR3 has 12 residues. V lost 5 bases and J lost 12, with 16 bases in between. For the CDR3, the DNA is TGTGCCAGCAGTCTTTTCGACCGAGAAACTTTCTTT. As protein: CASSLFDRETFF.

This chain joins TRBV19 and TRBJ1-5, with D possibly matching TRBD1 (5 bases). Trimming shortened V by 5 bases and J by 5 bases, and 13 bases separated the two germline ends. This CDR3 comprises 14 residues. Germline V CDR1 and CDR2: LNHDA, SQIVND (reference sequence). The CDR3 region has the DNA TGTGCCAGTAGTGCGCAGGGCGGGGATCAGCCCCAGCATTTT. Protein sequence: CASSAQGGDQPQHF.

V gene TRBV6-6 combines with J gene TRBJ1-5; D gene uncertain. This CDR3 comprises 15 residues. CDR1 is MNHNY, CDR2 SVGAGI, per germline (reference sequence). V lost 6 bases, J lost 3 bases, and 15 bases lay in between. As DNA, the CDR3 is TGTGCCAGCAGAATAGGTTTACAGCTCAATCAGCCCCAGCATTTT. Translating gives CASRIGLQLNQPQHF.

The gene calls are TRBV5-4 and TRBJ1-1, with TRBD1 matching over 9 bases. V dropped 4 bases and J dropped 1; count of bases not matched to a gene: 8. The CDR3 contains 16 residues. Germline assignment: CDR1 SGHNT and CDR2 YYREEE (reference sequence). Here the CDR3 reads CASSTNRGRGNTEAFF. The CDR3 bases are TGTGCCAGCAGCACAAACAGGGGGCGCGGGAACACTGAAGCTTTCTTT.

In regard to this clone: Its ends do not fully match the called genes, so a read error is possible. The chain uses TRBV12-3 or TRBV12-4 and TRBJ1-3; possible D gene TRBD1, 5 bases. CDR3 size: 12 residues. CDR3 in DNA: TGTGCCAGCAGCCCTGACAGAAACACCGTATATTTT. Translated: CASSPDRNTVYF.